This entry lists 20 T cell receptor beta chains sequenced from one sample in a study of regulatory T cells in long-lasting Graves disease. Time point denoted: newly diagnosed GD, antithyroid drugs for less than 3 months. With RNA extracted from PBMCs as input, the TCR library was made. CDR3-region Arm-PCR and iRepertoire HTBI primers produced the TCR beta libraries. TCRdb analysed the multiplex PCR reads with MiXCR anew, one entry per CDR3 protein. Of around 450,000 distinct CDR3 sequences detected, 15% to 20% appear once; the ten largest clones hold more than 10%. These same data were also listed under a study on T cells in Graves' hyperthyroidism and ophthalmopathy.

The sequences come from peripheral blood mononuclear cells (PBMCs), collected at new diagnosis, from a patient treated with antithyroid drugs. The origin of the receptors is a man aged 35-49 years with Graves disease.

There are many counts of this clonotype. The chain carries TRBV18 and TRBJ1-6; 7 bases match TRBD1. This CDR3 spans 14 amino acids. Germline loops: CDR1 KGHSH, CDR2 LQKENI. Trimming took 4 bases from V and 7 from J; bases not matched to a gene: 4. The CDR3 sequence: CASSLRGLNSPLHF. CDR3 DNA sequence: TGTGCCAGCTCACTTAGGGGGCTAAATTCACCCCTCCACTTT.

The V and J genes are TRBV20-1 and TRBJ2-7; TRBD2 is a possible D gene (6 bases). Germline V lookup: CDR1 DFQATT, CDR2 SNEGSKA (reference sequence). Trimming left V 3 bases short and J 2 bases short, with 11 bases between. The CDR3 runs 13 residues. CDR3 sequence reads: CSARGGRAYEQYF. DNA for the CDR3: TGCAGTGCTAGGGGGGGACGAGCCTACGAGCAGTACTTC.

This clonotype was seen more than once but under ten times. The chain has TRBV12-3 or TRBV12-4 and TRBJ2-7; D gene uncertain. Trimming took 8 bases from V and 3 from J, leaving 8 bases between them. The CDR3 has 11 amino acids. CDR3 in DNA: TGTGCCAGCGGGGTGGGCTACGAGCAGTACTTC. Translated, it gives CASGVGYEQYF.

The V and J genes are TRBV2 and TRBJ2-1; maybe TRBD2 (6 bases). Germline values: CDR1 SNHLY, CDR2 FYNNEI. This CDR3 comprises 15 residues. V dropped 8 bases and J dropped 6 bases, with 20 bases sitting between them. The CDR3 protein is CASDLTGLPLNEQFF. CDR3 coding DNA: TGTGCCAGCGACCTAACGGGACTTCCCCTCAATGAGCAGTTCTTC. Supplemented by reference TRBV2 and TRBJ2-1, the full variable domain reads EPEVTQTPSHQVTQMGQEVILRCVPISNHLYFYWYRQILGQKVEFLVSFYNNEISEKSEIFDDQFSVERPDGSNFTLKIRSTKLEDSAMYFCASDLTGLPLNEQFFGPGTRLTVL.

The J gene is TRBJ2-7, the V gene TRBV5-1; D possibly corresponds to TRBD2 (7 bases). This CDR3 is 17 amino acids long. The germline V gene has CDR1 SGHRS and CDR2 YFSETQ. V was cut by 4 bases and J by 0 bases, with 20 bases left in between. The CDR3 here is CASSPGGATVSSYEQYF. CDR3 bases: TGCGCCAGCAGCCCTGGGGGGGCCACAGTAAGCTCCTACGAGCAGTACTTC.

This clonotype showed up just a few times. One end of the junction is discordant with germline, which a read error may explain. The gene calls are TRBV2 and TRBJ2-1; the D gene could be TRBD1 or TRBD2 (5 bases each). Germline CDR1 reads SNHLY; CDR2 reads FYNNEI. There are 14 residues in the CDR3. The CDR3 DNA is TGTGCCAGCTCCTCGGTCCGGGGCGCGGAGACCCAGTGCTTC. It yields the protein CASSSVRGAETQCF.

As to this clonotype: Given a much more abundant clone one base away, this may be a read error. V gene TRBV7-9 combines with J gene TRBJ1-2; 7 nucleotides match TRBD1. Germline CDR1 SEHNR, CDR2 FQNEAQ (reference sequence). With 4 bases clipped from V and 2 bases from J, the junction kept 7 bases outside the gene matches. The CDR3 totals 15 residues. DNA of the CDR3: TGTGCCAGCAGCTCCAGACCGGGACAGAACTATGGCTACACCTTC. It yields the protein CASSSRPGQNYGYTF. The full variable domain, with the rest looked up from reference TRBV7-9 and TRBJ1-2, is DTGVSQNPRHKITKRGQNVTFRCDPISEHNRLYWYRQTLGQGPEFLTYFQNEAQLEKSRLLSDRFSAERPKGSFSTLEIQRTEQGDSAMYLCASSSRPGQNYGYTFGSGTRLTVV.

This clonotype was seen at least ten times. The V call is TRBV12-3 or TRBV12-4, the J call TRBJ2-2; D unresolved. This CDR3 region has 14 residues. V was clipped by 2 bases and J by 3 bases, with 7 bases between them. CDR3: CASSLSRYTGELFF. The DNA of the CDR3 is TGTGCCAGCAGTTTATCACGTTACACCGGGGAGCTGTTTTTT.

This clonotype has a handful of counts. As DNA, the CDR3 is TGCAGTGCTCCTACAGGGACCTACGAGCAGTACTTC. It encodes CSAPTGTYEQYF. The rearrangement joins TRBV20-1 to TRBJ2-7; weak D call: TRBD1 (6 bases). Deletions cut 5 bases from V and 2 bases from J, with 10 bases between. The CDR3 spans 12 residues. CDR1 DFQATT and CDR2 SNEGSKA come from the germline V gene (reference sequence).

The genes are TRBV5-1 and TRBJ2-1, with 10 bases that match TRBD2. The CDR3 runs 15 residues. Germline-derived CDR1 and CDR2 are SGHRS and YFSETQ. The ends lost 6 bases at V and 0 bases at J; junction bases unmatched: 3. In nucleotides, the CDR3 is TGCGCCAGCATCCGGACTAGCGGCTCCTACAATGAGCAGTTCTTC. This gives the protein CASIRTSGSYNEQFF. The full variable domain, its missing parts supplied by reference TRBV5-1 and TRBJ2-1, is KAGVTQTPRYLIKTRGQQVTLSCSPISGHRSVSWYQQTPGQGLQFLFEYFSETQRNKGNFPGRFSGRQFSNSRSEMNVSTLELGDSALYLCASIRTSGSYNEQFFGPGTRLTVL.

In its sample, this clonotype was seen many times. The rearrangement joins TRBV30 to TRBJ1-4, with D possibly matching TRBD1 (5 bases). The V and J ends lost 8 bases and 8 bases respectively, with 18 bases between them. The CDR3 runs 13 residues. Germline values: CDR1 GTSNPN, CDR2 SVGIG (reference sequence). The CDR3 reads CATHLESGEKLFF. CDR3 coding DNA: TGTGCCACCCACTTGGAGTCAGGGGAAAAACTGTTTTTT.

On this clonotype itself: Being one base from a much bigger clone, this may be a read error. The chain recombines TRBV18 with TRBJ1-1, with 7 bases fitting TRBD1. CDR3 length: 15 residues. Germline lookup yields CDR1 KGHSH and CDR2 LQKENI. This CDR3 reads CASSPEGTANTGAFF. CDR3 in DNA: TGTGCCAGCTCACCGGAAGGGACAGCTAACACTGGAGCTTTCTTT.

This rearrangement joins TRBV19 to TRBJ2-4; 7 bases match TRBD1. V gave up 5 bases and J gave up 7 bases; unmatched junction bases: 17. The CDR3 is made up of 17 amino acids. Per the germline V gene, CDR1 is LNHDA and CDR2 is SQIVND (reference sequence). The CDR3 DNA reads TGTGCCAGTAGTTCATCCCACCGGGACAGTCAATCGAACATTCAGTACTTC. Protein product: CASSSSHRDSQSNIQYF.

This clonotype has ten or more counts. V gene TRBV7-2 combines with J gene TRBJ1-1; TRBD1 matches at 9 bases. This CDR3 spans 15 amino acids. Trimming took 5 bases from V and 4 from J; bases not matched to a gene: 8. Germline V CDR1 and CDR2: SGHTA, FQGNSA. The CDR3 DNA follows: TGTGCCAGCAGCCTAATGGACAGGGGAGGCACTGAAGCTTTCTTT. Translation gives CASSLMDRGGTEAFF.

Remarks on this clonotype: This clone may be a read error of a much larger clone one base away. The genes are TRBV28 and TRBJ2-1, with D uncertain. Trimming removed 2 bases from V and 8 bases from J, with 16 bases in between. CDR1 and CDR2 from the germline V gene are MDHEN and SYDVKM. CDR3 length: 15 residues. The chain's CDR3 is CASSLGEGWNDEQFF. CDR3 bases: TGTGCCAGCAGTTTAGGTGAAGGGTGGAACGATGAGCAGTTCTTC. Looking up the rest from reference TRBV28 and TRBJ2-1 gives the full variable domain: DVKVTQSSRYLVKRTGEKVFLECVQDMDHENMFWYRQDPGLGLRLIYFSYDVKMKEKGDIPEGYSVSREKKERFSLILESASTNQTSMYLCASSLGEGWNDEQFFGPGTRLTVL.

Comment on this clonotype: Sequence at one end of the junction differs from germline and may be a read error. The gene calls are TRBV28 and TRBJ1-2, with D possibly matching TRBD1 (5 bases). Germline loops: CDR1 MDHEN, CDR2 SYDVKM. This CDR3 contains 15 residues. DNA of the CDR3: TGTGCCAGCAGCCTTGGGGCACCCACTAACTATGGCTACGCCTTC. As protein: CASSLGAPTNYGYAF.

This clonotype came up many times. The chain has TRBV30 and TRBJ1-5; TRBD1 agrees at 7 bases. CDR3 size: 14 residues. Losses at the gene ends were 3 bases for V and 1 base for J; bases not matched to a gene: 3. CDR1 and CDR2 (germline): GTSNPN, SVGIG (reference sequence). The CDR3 spells CAWRMTGSNQPQHF. The CDR3 DNA follows: TGTGCCTGGAGGATGACAGGGAGCAATCAGCCCCAGCATTTT.

At least ten counts were recorded for this clonotype. V is TRBV7-9 and J is TRBJ2-2; D is possibly TRBD1 (6 bases). The germline gives CDR1 SEHNR, CDR2 FQNEAQ (reference sequence). Trimming took off 5 bases at V and 6 bases at J, with 13 bases between the two ends. The CDR3 is made up of 14 amino acids. The CDR3 nucleotides are TGTGCCAGCAGCCTGGGACAACAGGCCGGGGAGCTGTTTTTT. Protein product: CASSLGQQAGELFF. The variable domain in full, completed from reference TRBV7-9 and TRBJ2-2, reads DTGVSQNPRHKITKRGQNVTFRCDPISEHNRLYWYRQTLGQGPEFLTYFQNEAQLEKSRLLSDRFSAERPKGSFSTLEIQRTEQGDSAMYLCASSLGQQAGELFFGEGSRLTVL.

This clonotype was detected only a few times. The rearrangement links TRBV20-1 to TRBJ2-5, with D unresolved. V was clipped by 4 bases and J by 3 bases, with 9 bases between them. The CDR3 extends over 12 amino acids. Germline CDR1 reads DFQATT; CDR2 reads SNEGSKA (reference sequence). This chain's CDR3 is CSAMDAEETQYF. The CDR3 nucleotides read TGCAGTGCTATGGACGCAGAAGAGACCCAGTACTTC.

This clonotype was counted at least ten times. The chain has TRBV7-2 and TRBJ2-3; 10 bases are shared with TRBD1. J lost 4 bases, V lost 4 bases, and 2 bases had no gene match. Germline loops: CDR1 SGHTA, CDR2 FQGNSA. The CDR3 consists of 14 residues. In DNA, the CDR3 is TGTGCCAGCAGCTGGGACAGGGGATCAGATACGCAGTATTTT. Its translation is CASSWDRGSDTQYF. The entire variable domain, with the rest obtained from reference TRBV7-2 and TRBJ2-3, is as follows: GAGVSQSPSNKVTEKGKDVELRCDPISGHTALYWYRQSLGQGLEFLIYFQGNSAPDKSGLPSDRFSAERTGGSVSTLTIQRTQQEDSAVYLCASSWDRGSDTQYFGPGTRLTVL.